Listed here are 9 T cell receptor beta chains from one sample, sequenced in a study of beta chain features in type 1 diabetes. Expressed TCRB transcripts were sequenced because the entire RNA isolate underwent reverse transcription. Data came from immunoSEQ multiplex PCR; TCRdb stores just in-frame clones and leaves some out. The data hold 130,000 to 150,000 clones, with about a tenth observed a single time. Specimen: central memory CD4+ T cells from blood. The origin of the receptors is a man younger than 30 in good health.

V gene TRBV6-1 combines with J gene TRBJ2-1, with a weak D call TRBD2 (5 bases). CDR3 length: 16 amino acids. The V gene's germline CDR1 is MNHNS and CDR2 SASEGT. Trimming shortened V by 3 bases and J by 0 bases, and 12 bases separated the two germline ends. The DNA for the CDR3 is TGTGCCAGCAGTGACACCCTTGGGAGCTCCTACAATGAGCAGTTCTTC. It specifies CASSDTLGSSYNEQFF.

The CDR3: CASSEAGTSEQYF. CDR3 in DNA: TGTGCCAGCAGCGAGGCCGGGACTAGCGAGCAGTACTTC. The V and J genes are TRBV6-1 and TRBJ2-7; TRBD2 matches 8 bases. V lost 6 bases and J lost 6; bases outside the gene matches: 7. The CDR3 loop spans 13 amino acids. Germline V gene data show CDR1 as MNHNS and CDR2 as SASEGT.

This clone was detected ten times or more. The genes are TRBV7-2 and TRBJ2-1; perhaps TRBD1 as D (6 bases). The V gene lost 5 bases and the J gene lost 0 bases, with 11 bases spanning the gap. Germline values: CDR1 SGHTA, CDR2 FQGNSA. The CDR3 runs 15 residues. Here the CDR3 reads CASSLTGSSYNEQFF. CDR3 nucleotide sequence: TGTGCCAGCAGCCTCACAGGGAGCTCCTACAATGAGCAGTTCTTC.

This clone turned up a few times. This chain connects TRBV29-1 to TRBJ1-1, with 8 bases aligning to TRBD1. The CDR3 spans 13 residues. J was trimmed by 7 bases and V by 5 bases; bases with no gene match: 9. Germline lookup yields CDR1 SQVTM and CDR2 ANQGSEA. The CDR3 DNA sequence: TGCAGCGTTAGAGGACAGGGAGAAGGTGAAGCTTTCTTT. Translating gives CSVRGQGEGEAFF.

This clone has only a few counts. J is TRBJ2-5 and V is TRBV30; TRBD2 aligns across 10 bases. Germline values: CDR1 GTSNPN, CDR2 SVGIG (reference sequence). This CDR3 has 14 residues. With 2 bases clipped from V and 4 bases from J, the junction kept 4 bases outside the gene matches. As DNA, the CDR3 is TGTGCCTGGAGTAGCGGGGGGGTAATAGAGACCCAGTACTTC. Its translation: CAWSSGGVIETQYF.

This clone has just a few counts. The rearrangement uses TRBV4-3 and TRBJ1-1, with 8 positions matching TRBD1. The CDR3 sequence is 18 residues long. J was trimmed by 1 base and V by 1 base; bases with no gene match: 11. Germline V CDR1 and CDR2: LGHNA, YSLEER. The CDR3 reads CASSQANRGIGTNTEAFF. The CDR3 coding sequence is TGCGCCAGCAGCCAAGCGAACAGGGGGATAGGGACGAACACTGAAGCTTTCTTT.

DNA for the CDR3: TGTGCCACCCAAAAAGCCGAGAGTCCAGGCGAGCAGTACTTC. Translated: CATQKAESPGEQYF. J is TRBJ2-7 and V is TRBV19, with D unclear. The V end lost 10 bases, the J end lost 6 bases, and 22 bases lay between the germline ends. There are 14 residues in the CDR3. Looked up from germline, CDR1 is LNHDA and CDR2 is SQIVND (reference sequence). Looking up the rest from reference TRBV19 and TRBJ2-7 gives the full variable domain: DGGITQSPKYLFRKEGQNVTLSCEQNLNHDAMYWYRQDPGQGLRLIYYSQIVNDFQKGDIAEGYSVSREKKESFPLTVTSAQKNPTAFYLCATQKAESPGEQYFGPGTRLTVT.

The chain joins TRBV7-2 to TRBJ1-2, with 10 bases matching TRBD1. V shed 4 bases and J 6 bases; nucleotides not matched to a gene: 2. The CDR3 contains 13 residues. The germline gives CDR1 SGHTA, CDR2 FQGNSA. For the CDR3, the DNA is TGTGCCAGCAGCTCGGGACAGGGGAATGGCTACACCTTC. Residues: CASSSGQGNGYTF. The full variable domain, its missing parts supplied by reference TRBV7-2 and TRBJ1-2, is GAGVSQSPSNKVTEKGKDVELRCDPISGHTALYWYRQSLGQGLEFLIYFQGNSAPDKSGLPSDRFSAERTGGSVSTLTIQRTQQEDSAVYLCASSSGQGNGYTFGSGTRLTVV.

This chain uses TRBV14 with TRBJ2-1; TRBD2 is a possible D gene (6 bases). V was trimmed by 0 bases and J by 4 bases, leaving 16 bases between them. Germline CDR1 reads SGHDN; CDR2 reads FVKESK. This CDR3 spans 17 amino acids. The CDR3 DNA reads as TGTGCCAGCAGCCAAGATCTTTCAGCTAGCGCATACAATGAGCAGTTCTTC. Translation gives CASSQDLSASAYNEQFF.